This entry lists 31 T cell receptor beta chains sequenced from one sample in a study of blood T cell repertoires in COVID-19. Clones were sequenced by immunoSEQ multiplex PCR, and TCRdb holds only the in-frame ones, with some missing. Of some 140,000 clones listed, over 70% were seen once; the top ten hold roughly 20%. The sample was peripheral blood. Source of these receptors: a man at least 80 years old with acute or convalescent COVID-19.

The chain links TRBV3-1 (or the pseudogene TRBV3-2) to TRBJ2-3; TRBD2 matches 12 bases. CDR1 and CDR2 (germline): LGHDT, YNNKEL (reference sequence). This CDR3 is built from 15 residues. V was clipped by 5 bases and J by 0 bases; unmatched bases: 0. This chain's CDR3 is CASSTSGGSTDTQYF. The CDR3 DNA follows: TGTGCCAGCAGCACTAGCGGGGGGAGCACAGATACGCAGTATTTT.

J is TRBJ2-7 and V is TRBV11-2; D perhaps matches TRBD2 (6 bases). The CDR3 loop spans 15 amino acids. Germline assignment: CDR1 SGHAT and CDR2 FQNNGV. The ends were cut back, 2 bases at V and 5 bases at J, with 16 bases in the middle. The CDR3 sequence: CASSLRRDPINEQYF. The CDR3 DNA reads TGTGCCAGCAGCTTAAGGCGGGACCCTATCAACGAGCAGTACTTC.

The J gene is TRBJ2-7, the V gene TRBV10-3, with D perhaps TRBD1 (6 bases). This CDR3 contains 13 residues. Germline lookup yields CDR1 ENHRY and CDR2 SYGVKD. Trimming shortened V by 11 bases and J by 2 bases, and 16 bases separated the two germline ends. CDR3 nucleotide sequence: TGTGCCGGTAGACAGGCTTTTACCTACGAGCAGTACTTC. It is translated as CAGRQAFTYEQYF.

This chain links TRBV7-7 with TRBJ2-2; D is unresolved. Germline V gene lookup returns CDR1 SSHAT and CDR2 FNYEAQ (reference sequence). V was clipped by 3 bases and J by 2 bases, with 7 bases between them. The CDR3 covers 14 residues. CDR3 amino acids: CASSFSGNTGELFF. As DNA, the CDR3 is TGTGCCAGCAGCTTCTCAGGAAACACCGGGGAGCTGTTTTTT.

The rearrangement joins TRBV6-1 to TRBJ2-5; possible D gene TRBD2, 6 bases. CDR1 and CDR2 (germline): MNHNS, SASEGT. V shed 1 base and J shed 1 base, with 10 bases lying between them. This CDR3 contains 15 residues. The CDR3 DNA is TGTGCCAGCAGTGAAGGGACTATACCCCAAGAGACCCAGTACTTC. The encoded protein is CASSEGTIPQETQYF.

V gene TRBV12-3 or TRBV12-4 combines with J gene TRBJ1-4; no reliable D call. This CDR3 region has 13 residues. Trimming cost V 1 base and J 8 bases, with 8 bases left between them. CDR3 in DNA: TGTGCCAGCAGTTTAGGAGGTCCGGAAAAACTGTTTTTT. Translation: CASSLGGPEKLFF.

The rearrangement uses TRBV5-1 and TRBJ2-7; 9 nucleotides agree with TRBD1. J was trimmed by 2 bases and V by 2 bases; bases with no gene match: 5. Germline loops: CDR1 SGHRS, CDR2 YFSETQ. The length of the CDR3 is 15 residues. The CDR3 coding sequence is TGCGCCAGCAGCTTCACCGGGACAGGGCCCTACGAGCAGTACTTC. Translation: CASSFTGTGPYEQYF.

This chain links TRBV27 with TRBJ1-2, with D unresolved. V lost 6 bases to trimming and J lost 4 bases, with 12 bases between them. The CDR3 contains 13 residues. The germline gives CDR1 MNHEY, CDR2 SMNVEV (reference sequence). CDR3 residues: CASSDSMSYGYTF. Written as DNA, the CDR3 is TGTGCCAGCAGCGACTCGATGTCCTATGGCTACACCTTC.

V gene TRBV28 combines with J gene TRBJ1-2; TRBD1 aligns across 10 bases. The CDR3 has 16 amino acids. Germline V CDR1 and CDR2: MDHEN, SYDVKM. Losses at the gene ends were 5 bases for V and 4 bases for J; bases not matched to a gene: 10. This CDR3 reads CASSILRQGAGYGYTF. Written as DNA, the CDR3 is TGTGCCAGCAGTATCCTCCGACAGGGGGCGGGCTATGGCTACACCTTC.

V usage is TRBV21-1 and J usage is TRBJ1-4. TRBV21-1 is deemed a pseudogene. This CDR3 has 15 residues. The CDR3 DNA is TGTGCCAGCAGTCCCCTCTTTGCAACTAATGAAAAACTGTTTTTT. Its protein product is CASSPLFATNEKLFF.

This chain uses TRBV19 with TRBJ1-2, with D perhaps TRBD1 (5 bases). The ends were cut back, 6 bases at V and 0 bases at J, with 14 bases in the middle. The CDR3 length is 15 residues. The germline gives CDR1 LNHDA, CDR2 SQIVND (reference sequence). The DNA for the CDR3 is TGTGCCAGTAGCCCCAACCCCAGGGCTAACTATGGCTACACCTTC. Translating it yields CASSPNPRANYGYTF.

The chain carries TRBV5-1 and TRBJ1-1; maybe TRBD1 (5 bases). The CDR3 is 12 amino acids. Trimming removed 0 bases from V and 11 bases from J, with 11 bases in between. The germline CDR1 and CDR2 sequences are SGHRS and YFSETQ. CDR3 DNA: TGCGCCAGCAGCTTGGACGGGACTTGGGCTTTCTTT. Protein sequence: CASSLDGTWAFF. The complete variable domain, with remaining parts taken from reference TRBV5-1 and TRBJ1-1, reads KAGVTQTPRYLIKTRGQQVTLSCSPISGHRSVSWYQQTPGQGLQFLFEYFSETQRNKGNFPGRFSGRQFSNSRSEMNVSTLELGDSALYLCASSLDGTWAFFGQGTRLTVV.

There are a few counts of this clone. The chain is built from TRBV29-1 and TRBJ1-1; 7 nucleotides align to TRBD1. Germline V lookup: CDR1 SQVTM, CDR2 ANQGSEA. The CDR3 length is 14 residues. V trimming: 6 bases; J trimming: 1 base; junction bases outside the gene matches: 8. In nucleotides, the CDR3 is TGCAGCGTCTACAGGGGAAGGGGGAACACTGAAGCTTTCTTT. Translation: CSVYRGRGNTEAFF.

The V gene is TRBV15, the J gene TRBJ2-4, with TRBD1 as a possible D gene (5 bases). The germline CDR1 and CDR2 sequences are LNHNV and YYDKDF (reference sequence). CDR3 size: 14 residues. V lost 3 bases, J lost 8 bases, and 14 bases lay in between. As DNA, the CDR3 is TGTGCCACCAGCAGCCCCTCCCAGGGCGACATTCAGTACTTC. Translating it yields CATSSPSQGDIQYF.

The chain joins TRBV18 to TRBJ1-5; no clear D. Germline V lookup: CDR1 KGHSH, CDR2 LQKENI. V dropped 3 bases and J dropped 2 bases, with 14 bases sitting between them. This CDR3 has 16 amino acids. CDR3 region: CASSPSGGSRNQPQHF. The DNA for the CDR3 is TGTGCCAGCTCACCCTCGGGCGGGTCCCGCAATCAGCCCCAGCATTTT.

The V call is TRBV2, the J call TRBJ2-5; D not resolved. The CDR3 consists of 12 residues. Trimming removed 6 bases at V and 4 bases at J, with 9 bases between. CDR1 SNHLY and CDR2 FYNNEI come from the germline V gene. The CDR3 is CASRALGETQYF. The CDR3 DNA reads TGTGCCAGCAGAGCGCTGGGAGAGACCCAGTACTTC.

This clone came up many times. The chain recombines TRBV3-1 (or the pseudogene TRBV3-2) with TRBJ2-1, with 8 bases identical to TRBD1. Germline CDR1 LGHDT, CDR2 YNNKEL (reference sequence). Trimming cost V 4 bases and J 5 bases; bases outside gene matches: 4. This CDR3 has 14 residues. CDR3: CASSRTGSNNEQFF. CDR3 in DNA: TGTGCCAGCAGCCGGACAGGGAGTAACAATGAGCAGTTCTTC.

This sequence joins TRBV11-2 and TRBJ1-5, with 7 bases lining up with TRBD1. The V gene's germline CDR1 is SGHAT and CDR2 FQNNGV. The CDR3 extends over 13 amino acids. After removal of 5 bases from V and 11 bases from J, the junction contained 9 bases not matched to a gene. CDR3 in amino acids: CASSPRYGQAQHF. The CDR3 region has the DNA TGTGCCAGCAGCCCTAGATACGGACAGGCCCAGCATTTT.

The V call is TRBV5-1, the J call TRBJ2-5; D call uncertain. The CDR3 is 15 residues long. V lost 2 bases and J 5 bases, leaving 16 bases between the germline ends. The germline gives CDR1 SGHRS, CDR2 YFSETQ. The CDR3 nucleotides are TGCGCCAGCAGCTTAGGTCAGGCTATAAGGGAGACCCAGTACTTC. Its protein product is CASSLGQAIRETQYF.

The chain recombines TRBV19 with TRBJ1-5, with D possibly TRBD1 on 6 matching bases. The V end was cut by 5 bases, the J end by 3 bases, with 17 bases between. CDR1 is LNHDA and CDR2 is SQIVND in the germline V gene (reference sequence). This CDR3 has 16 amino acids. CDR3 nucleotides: TGTGCCAGTAGTCATATACAGGGTTCGTCCAATCAGCCCCAGCATTTT. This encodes CASSHIQGSSNQPQHF.

The CDR3 sequence is CASSPTGVRKGEQYF. CDR3 coding DNA: TGTGCCAGCAGTCCCACAGGGGTGAGAAAGGGCGAGCAGTACTTC. The rearrangement uses TRBV27 and TRBJ2-7, with 7 nucleotides matching TRBD1. Per the germline V gene, CDR1 is MNHEY and CDR2 is SMNVEV (reference sequence). Trimming took 5 bases from V and 6 from J; bases not matched to a gene: 13. The CDR3 covers 15 residues.

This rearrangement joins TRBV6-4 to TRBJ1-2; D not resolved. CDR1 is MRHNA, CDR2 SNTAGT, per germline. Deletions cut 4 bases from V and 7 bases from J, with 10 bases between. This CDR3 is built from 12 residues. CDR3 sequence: CASSGGGGGYTF. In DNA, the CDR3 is TGTGCCAGCAGTGGGGGAGGTGGTGGCTACACCTTC.

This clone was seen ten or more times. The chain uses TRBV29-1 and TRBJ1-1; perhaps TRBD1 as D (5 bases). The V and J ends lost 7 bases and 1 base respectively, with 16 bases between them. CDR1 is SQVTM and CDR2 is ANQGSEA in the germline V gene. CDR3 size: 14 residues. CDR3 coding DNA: TGCAGCGCATACTCAGGGTCAAGGAACACTGAAGCTTTCTTT. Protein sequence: CSAYSGSRNTEAFF.

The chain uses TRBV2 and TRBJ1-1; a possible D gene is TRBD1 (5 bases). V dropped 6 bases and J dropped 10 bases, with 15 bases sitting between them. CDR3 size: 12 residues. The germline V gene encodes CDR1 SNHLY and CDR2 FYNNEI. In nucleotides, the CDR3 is TGTGCCAGCAGAAACGAGCCCGGGGGAGCTTTCTTT. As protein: CASRNEPGGAFF. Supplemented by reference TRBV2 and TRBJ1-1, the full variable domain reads EPEVTQTPSHQVTQMGQEVILRCVPISNHLYFYWYRQILGQKVEFLVSFYNNEISEKSEIFDDQFSVERPDGSNFTLKIRSTKLEDSAMYFCASRNEPGGAFFGQGTRLTVV.

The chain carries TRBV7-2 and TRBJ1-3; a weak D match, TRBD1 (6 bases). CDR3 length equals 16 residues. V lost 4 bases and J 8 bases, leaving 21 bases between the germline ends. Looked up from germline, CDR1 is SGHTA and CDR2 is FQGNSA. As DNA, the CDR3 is TGTGCCAGCAGCTCCTTGCCGGGGGGCTTAGCGGACACCATATATTTT. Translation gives CASSSLPGGLADTIYF.

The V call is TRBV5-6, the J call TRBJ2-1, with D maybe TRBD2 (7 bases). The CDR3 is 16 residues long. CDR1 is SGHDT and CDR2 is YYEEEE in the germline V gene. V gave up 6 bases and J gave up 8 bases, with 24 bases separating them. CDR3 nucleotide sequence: TGTGCCAGCACTTTAGGGAGGGGGGGCAGTGTGGATGAGCAGTTCTTC. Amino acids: CASTLGRGGSVDEQFF. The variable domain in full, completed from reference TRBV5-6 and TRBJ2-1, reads DAGVTQSPTHLIKTRGQQVTLRCSPKSGHDTVSWYQQALGQGPQFIFQYYEEEERQRGNFPDRFSGHQFPNYSSELNVNALLLGDSALYLCASTLGRGGSVDEQFFGPGTRLTVL.

CDR3 DNA: TGTGCCAGCAGCCAGGGACAGGGTTGGTCCACTGAAGCTTTCTTT. Protein sequence: CASSQGQGWSTEAFF. This sequence joins TRBV16 and TRBJ1-1, with TRBD1 identical over 9 bases. The CDR3 covers 15 residues. Losses at the gene ends were 3 bases for V and 4 bases for J; bases not matched to a gene: 6. CDR1 KGHSY and CDR2 FQNENV come from the germline V gene.

The CDR3 protein is CASSSLGLAGETQYF. Here the CDR3 DNA reads TGCGCCAGCAGCTCCCTGGGACTAGCGGGGGAAACGCAGTATTTT. The chain recombines TRBV5-1 with TRBJ2-3, with 14 nucleotides matching TRBD2. CDR1 and CDR2 from the germline V gene are SGHRS and YFSETQ. The CDR3 consists of 15 residues. Unmatched junction bases numbered 6, after V lost 3 bases and J lost 9 bases. Together with reference TRBV5-1 and TRBJ2-3, the CDR3 gives the full variable domain: KAGVTQTPRYLIKTRGQQVTLSCSPISGHRSVSWYQQTPGQGLQFLFEYFSETQRNKGNFPGRFSGRQFSNSRSEMNVSTLELGDSALYLCASSSLGLAGETQYFGPGTRLTVL.

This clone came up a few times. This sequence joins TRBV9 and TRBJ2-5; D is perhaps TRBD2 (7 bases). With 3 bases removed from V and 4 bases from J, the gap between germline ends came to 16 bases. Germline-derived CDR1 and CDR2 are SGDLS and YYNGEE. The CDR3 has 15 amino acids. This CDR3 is CASSASGEGVETQYF. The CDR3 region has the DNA TGTGCCAGCAGCGCCTCGGGGGAGGGGGTAGAGACCCAGTACTTC.

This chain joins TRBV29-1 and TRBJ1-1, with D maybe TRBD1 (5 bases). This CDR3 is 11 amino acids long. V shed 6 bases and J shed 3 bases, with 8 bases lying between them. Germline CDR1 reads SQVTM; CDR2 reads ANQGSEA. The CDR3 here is CSVGRDTEAFF. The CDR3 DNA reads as TGCAGCGTGGGGCGTGACACTGAAGCTTTCTTT. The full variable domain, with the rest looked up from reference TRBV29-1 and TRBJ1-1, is SAVISQKPSRDICQRGTSLTIQCQVDSQVTMMFWYRQQPGQSLTLIATANQGSEATYESGFVIDKFPISRPNLTFSTLTVSNMSPEDSSIYLCSVGRDTEAFFGQGTRLTVV.

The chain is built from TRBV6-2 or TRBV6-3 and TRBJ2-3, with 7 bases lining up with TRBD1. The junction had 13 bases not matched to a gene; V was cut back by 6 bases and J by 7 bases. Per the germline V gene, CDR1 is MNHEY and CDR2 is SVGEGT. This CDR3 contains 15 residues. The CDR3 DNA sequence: TGTGCCAGCAGCCTCACAGGGGTTTGGGGAAATACGCAGTATTTT. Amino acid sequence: CASSLTGVWGNTQYF.